This T cell receptor beta chain was obtained from a study of glioma-infiltrating T cells. Amplification of TCR alpha and beta CDR3 regions from RNA used iRepertoire nested multiplex PCR. TCRdb reanalysed the multiplex PCR reads using MiXCR and keeps one entry per CDR3 protein. Among approximately 110,000 distinct CDR3 sequences listed, under 30% were seen once. Source material: glioma tissue, nonneoplastic brain tissue, or PBMCs (not recorded which). This sequence was found in a human donor with low-grade glioma or glioblastoma, undergoing nonglioma brain surgery, or in good health (not recorded which).

Written as DNA, the CDR3 is TGTGCCAGCAGGGGAACAGGGCTTAACACTGAAGCTTTCTTT. This codes for CASRGTGLNTEAFF. The rearrangement links TRBV13 to TRBJ1-1, with D possibly matching TRBD1 (6 bases). Germline CDR1 and CDR2: PRHDT and FYEKMQ (reference sequence). The CDR3 covers 14 residues. Trimming took off 6 bases at V and 2 bases at J, with 13 bases between the two ends.